Listed below are T cell receptor beta chains from one sample, sequenced in a study of cytomegalovirus exposure and HLA in healthy donors. The repertoire was sequenced with immunoSEQ multiplex PCR; TCRdb's copy has only in-frame clones and lacks some. The table shows about 110,000 clones, with 70% occurring only once. Sequenced sample: PBMCs. These receptors were taken from a man aged 25-40 years in good health and CMV-seropositive. Both conserved end residues are part of each CDR3. D genes are given only for firm matches. The listing skips clone size in some rows; elsewhere it reads once, few, many or a size class.

D	size	V	J	DNA	CDR3
NA	NA	TRBV28	TRBJ1-1	TGTGCCAGCAGTTCCAGGAACACTGAAGCTTTCTTT	CASSSRNTEAFF
TRBD2	few	TRBV19	TRBJ2-1	TGTGCCAGGAGAGGGACTAGCGAGACTGACAATGAGCAGTTCTTC	CARRGTSETDNEQFF
TRBD1	few	TRBV4-2	TRBJ2-7	TGTGCCAGCAGCCAAGATCCCCCGGACAGGCCCCCCTACGAGCAGTACTTC	CASSQDPPDRPPYEQYF
TRBD1	few	TRBV11-2	TRBJ2-2	TGTGCCAGCAGCTACAGGGGTAACACCGGGGAGCTGTTTTTT	CASSYRGNTGELFF
NA	NA	TRBV9	TRBJ1-2	TGTGCCAGCAGCGTAGGGGAGTTTCGGGGGTATGGCTACACCTTC	CASSVGEFRGYGYTF
NA	NA	TRBV9	TRBJ2-1	TGTGCCAGCAGCAAGATGCCTCTAGCTGACAATGAGCAGTTCTTC	CASSKMPLADNEQFF
TRBD1	NA	TRBV18	TRBJ1-1	TGTGCCAGCTCATCCGCCAGGGGGGAGAGTGAAGCTTTCTTT	CASSSARGESEAFF
TRBD1	NA	TRBV23-1	TRBJ2-4	TGCGCCAGCAGTCAATCGAGGACCCCTAACAGGGGGCTAGCCAAAAACATTCAGTACTTC	CASSQSRTPNRGLAKNIQYF
TRBD1	NA	TRBV7-9	TRBJ1-3	TGTGCCAGCAGCTTAGGAGGGACAGCCATATATTTT	CASSLGGTAIYF
TRBD1	NA	TRBV2	TRBJ2-7	TGTGCCAGCAGCGACAGGGGGCAGCAGTACTTC	CASSDRGQQYF
NA	once	TRBV5-1	TRBJ2-1	TGCGCCAGCAATTTATACAATGAGCAGTTCTTC	CASNLYNEQFF
NA	NA	TRBV11-3	TRBJ2-1	TGTGCCAGCAGCCCAAGACAACGGACTACCCCTGGTGAGCAGTTCTTC	CASSPRQRTTPGEQFF
TRBD1	NA	TRBV7-3	TRBJ2-2	TGTGCCAGCAGCTTTAGGCCGACAGGGCGGGACACCGGGGAGCTGTTTTTT	CASSFRPTGRDTGELFF
TRBD2	NA	TRBV7-2	TRBJ2-3	TGTGCCAGCAGCTTGACTAGCGGAACCTCAGGGGATACGCAGTATTTT	CASSLTSGTSGDTQYF
NA	once	TRBV4-1	TRBJ1-1	TGCGCCAGCAGCCATCCTGAACAGGGCTGGCGAGGAGCTTTCTTT	CASSHPEQGWRGAFF
NA	NA	TRBV5-1	TRBJ2-7	TGCGCCAGCAGAATTATGGAATTAGGAGGGCGCGGGACCGAGCAGTACTTC	CASRIMELGGRGTEQYF
TRBD1	NA	TRBV19	TRBJ1-6	TGTGCCAGTAGCCAGGCCACAGGGGGATCTTCACCCCTCCACTTT	CASSQATGGSSPLHF
NA	NA	TRBV19	TRBJ2-5	TGTGCCAGTAGTATTCGAGGGTACCAAGAGACCCAGTACTTC	CASSIRGYQETQYF
NA	NA	TRBV19	TRBJ2-5	TGTGCCAGTAGTAACCAGGTGGCGGGGGAGACCCAGTACTTC	CASSNQVAGETQYF
NA	NA	TRBV4-3	TRBJ1-4	TGCGCCAGCAGCCAAGAGAGGATAACTAATGAAAAACTGTTTTTT	CASSQERITNEKLFF
NA	once	TRBV7-9	TRBJ2-2	TGTGCCAGCAGCTCTACCGCCCCCTCGTTCGGGGAGCTGTTTTTT	CASSSTAPSFGELFF
NA	NA	TRBV9	TRBJ2-2	TGTGCCAGCTCCCGGGAGGGACAGGGTTTTTACACCGGGGAGCTGTTTTTT	CASSREGQGFYTGELFF
TRBD2	NA	TRBV5-1	TRBJ2-5	TGCGCCAGCAGCCTACGACTAAGCGGGGGGCTCCAAGAGACCCAGTACTTC	CASSLRLSGGLQETQYF
NA	NA	TRBV5-3	TRBJ1-2	TGTGCCAGAAGCTCCGAACAGGGAGTACTTGGCTACACCTTC	CARSSEQGVLGYTF
NA	NA	TRBV29-1	TRBJ2-7	TGCAGCGTTGGGGCAGACTACGAGCAGTACTTC	CSVGADYEQYF
TRBD1	NA	TRBV13	TRBJ1-4	TGTGCCAGCAGCTTACCCTTGGGAAGGGACAGTGAAAAACTGTTTTTT	CASSLPLGRDSEKLFF
NA	NA	TRBV4-3	TRBJ1-3	TGCGCCAGCAGCCAAGAGAGTAGAGGAAACACCATATATTTT	CASSQESRGNTIYF
NA	few	TRBV10-3	TRBJ1-4	TGTGCCATCAAAAGGACGGGGGAGGAAAAACTGTTTTTT	CAIKRTGEEKLFF
TRBD1	NA	TRBV27	TRBJ1-2	TGTGCCAGCAGTTTATCGGGGGCAGGGGGCGCTGTGGTCTATGGCTACACCTTC	CASSLSGAGGAVVYGYTF
NA	NA	TRBV4-1	TRBJ2-7	TGCGCCAGCAGCCAAGATTGGGGGGTCTACGAGCAGTACTTC	CASSQDWGVYEQYF
NA	NA	TRBV5-6	TRBJ2-2	TGTGCCAGCAGCTCTTACCTTTTCACGGGACTCTCGAACACCGGGGAGCTGTTTTTT	CASSSYLFTGLSNTGELFF
TRBD2	few	TRBV19	TRBJ2-1	TGTGCCAGTAGTCTCACTAGCGGGGGGTGGAATGAGCAGTTCTTC	CASSLTSGGWNEQFF
NA	NA	TRBV18	TRBJ2-3	TGTGCCAGCTCATCTGGCAGTGCAGATACGCAGTATTTT	CASSSGSADTQYF
NA	NA	TRBV29-1	TRBJ2-5	TGCAGCGTTGATGGGGGGACCCAAGAGACCCAGTACTTC	CSVDGGTQETQYF
TRBD1	NA	TRBV10-3	TRBJ2-3	TGTGCCATCACAGGGGAGACAGGGGTTAACACAGATACGCAGTATTTT	CAITGETGVNTDTQYF
NA	NA	TRBV15	TRBJ2-3	TGTGCCACCAGCAGAGTCCAAGCGGGCACAGATACGCAGTATTTT	CATSRVQAGTDTQYF
TRBD1	NA	TRBV7-9	TRBJ1-1	TGTGCCAGCAGCTTAGGGACAGGAAACACTGAAGCTTTCTTT	CASSLGTGNTEAFF
NA	few	TRBV7-9	TRBJ2-1	TGTGCCAGCAGCTCCGTGGGCTACCCCAATGAGCAGTTCTTC	CASSSVGYPNEQFF
NA	NA	TRBV5-1	TRBJ1-5	TGCGCCAGCAGGGGGGACATAAGTCAGCCCCAGCATTTT	CASRGDISQPQHF
NA	NA	TRBV6-6	TRBJ1-2	TGTGCCAGCATGTCCACAAACTATGGCTACACCTTC	CASMSTNYGYTF
NA	NA	TRBV13	TRBJ2-7	TGTGCCAGCAGCTCGACTATACTCGCCGAGCAGTACTTC	CASSSTILAEQYF